The rows below give T cell receptor beta chains drawn from one sample of a study of shared clonotypes between healthy human individuals. Measured with immunoSEQ multiplex PCR; TCRdb has only the in-frame clones, and not every one. The sample has approximately 2.5 million clones; 90% to 95% are singletons. Sample: naive CD4+ T cells from PBMCs. These receptor sequences come from a young man in good health. Some clones in this sample may be carry-over from other donors' samples. CDR3s include the opening cysteine and the closing phenylalanine or tryptophan. A D gene is named only where the DNA matches it firmly. Some rows have no size entry. The others give once, few or many, or a class for an expanded clone.

TRBJ2-5	NA	TRBV2	NA	CASIAALQETQYF	TGTGCCAGCATTGCGGCCCTCCAAGAGACCCAGTACTTC
TRBJ2-1	NA	TRBV28	NA	CASTGGLGQFF	TGTGCCAGCACCGGGGGGCTAGGGCAGTTCTTC
TRBJ1-2	NA	TRBV2	NA	CASRADYGYTF	TGTGCCAGCAGGGCAGACTATGGCTACACCTTC
TRBJ2-5	NA	TRBV5-1	NA	CASSLYGPETQYF	TGCGCCAGCAGCTTATACGGTCCGGAGACCCAGTACTTC
TRBJ1-1	NA	TRBV10-3	few	CAISDYTEAFF	TGTGCCATCAGTGACTACACTGAAGCTTTCTTT
TRBJ1-5	NA	TRBV7-2	NA	CASSLESNQPQHF	TGTGCCAGCAGCTTAGAGAGCAATCAGCCCCAGCATTTT
TRBJ2-7	TRBD1	TRBV4-1	NA	CASSQGTGLGYEQYF	TGCGCCAGCAGCCAAGGGACAGGTCTTGGTTACGAGCAGTACTTC
TRBJ2-3	NA	TRBV7-3	NA	CASSPKGYTDTQYF	TGTGCCAGCAGCCCCAAAGGTTACACAGATACGCAGTATTTT
TRBJ1-2	NA	TRBV29-1	few	CSVVGGYGYTF	TGCAGCGTTGTGGGAGGGTATGGCTACACCTTC
TRBJ1-3	NA	TRBV5-4	NA	CASSLPDSSGNTIYF	TGTGCCAGCAGCTTGCCGGACAGCTCTGGAAACACCATATATTTT
TRBJ1-1	NA	TRBV27	NA	CASSFGMRGFTEAFF	TGTGCCAGCAGTTTTGGGATGAGAGGGTTCACTGAAGCTTTCTTT
TRBJ1-2	TRBD1	TRBV18	once	CASSTTGVNYGYTF	TGTGCCAGCTCGACGACAGGGGTGAACTATGGCTACACCTTC
TRBJ1-2	NA	TRBV5-5	NA	CASSLGPGINYGYTF	TGTGCCAGCAGCTTGGGGCCAGGGATTAACTATGGCTACACCTTC
TRBJ1-2	TRBD1	TRBV11-2	NA	CASSQVGQGDYGYTF	TGTGCCAGCAGCCAAGTGGGACAGGGGGATTATGGCTACACCTTC
TRBJ2-7	TRBD1	TRBV18	NA	CASSPTGGEAEQYF	TGTGCCAGCTCACCGACAGGGGGTGAGGCCGAGCAGTACTTC
TRBJ2-6	TRBD1	TRBV2	NA	CASSTGTAGANVLTF	TGTGCCAGCAGTACCGGGACAGCTGGGGCCAACGTCCTGACTTTC
TRBJ2-1	NA	TRBV2	NA	CASTGEVYNEQFF	TGTGCCAGCACCGGGGAGGTGTACAATGAGCAGTTCTTC
TRBJ1-1	NA	TRBV7-3	NA	CASSLGGLNTEAFF	TGTGCCAGCAGCTTGGGCGGATTGAACACTGAAGCTTTCTTT
TRBJ2-7	NA	TRBV12-2	NA	CASRLADDGHYEQYF	TGTGCAAGTCGCTTAGCAGACGACGGACACTACGAGCAGTACTTC